The next 32 T cell receptor beta chains were all read from a single sample in a study of T-cell memory formation after mild COVID-19. Via MiXCR, TCRdb re-called the 5' RACE reads, giving one row per CDR3 protein. The table shows 400,000 to 500,000 distinct CDR3 sequences, with about 24% occurring only once. Sequencing was carried out using PBMCs or a T cell subset sorted from them (not recorded which). Receptor source: an adult woman who had mild COVID-19 (a few samples of this study predate the infection). Cell type and time point are not known.

In its sample, this clonotype was seen a few times. The CDR3 DNA sequence: TGCGCCAGCAGCCAAGGGGGGCAGTGGAGAGATACGCAGTATTTT. This codes for CASSQGGQWRDTQYF. This chain joins TRBV4-1 and TRBJ2-3; possible D gene TRBD1, 6 bases. The CDR3 has 15 residues. CDR1 and CDR2 from the germline V gene are MGHRA and YSYEKL. V was trimmed by 1 base and J by 5 bases, leaving 13 bases between them.

The chain uses TRBV5-1 and TRBJ2-5; tentative D call: TRBD1 (5 bases). CDR1 and CDR2 (germline): SGHRS, YFSETQ. V was pared by 4 bases and J by 1 base, with 14 bases between. The CDR3 has 15 amino acids. CDR3 in amino acids: CASSGPLGPQETQYF. The CDR3 DNA sequence: TGCGCCAGCAGCGGGCCTCTGGGGCCCCAAGAGACCCAGTACTTC.

This clonotype was recorded at least ten times. This chain connects TRBV7-8 to TRBJ2-1; 10 nucleotides line up with TRBD2. The CDR3 runs to 16 residues. Germline-derived CDR1 and CDR2 are SGHVS and FQNEAQ. V lost 5 bases to trimming and J lost 0 bases; unmatched junction nucleotides: 4. This chain's CDR3 is CASSPGLAVSYNEQFF. CDR3 DNA sequence: TGTGCCAGCAGCCCAGGACTAGCGGTCTCCTACAATGAGCAGTTCTTC. Variable domain in full (rest from reference TRBV7-8 and TRBJ2-1): GAGVSQSPRYKVAKRGQDVALRCDPISGHVSLFWYQQALGQGPEFLTYFQNEAQLDKSGLPSDRFFAERPEGSVSTLKIQRTQQEDSAVYLCASSPGLAVSYNEQFFGPGTRLTVL.

This clonotype was recorded a few times. The chain uses TRBV6-5 and TRBJ1-1; 12 bases fit TRBD1. Germline loops: CDR1 MNHEY, CDR2 SVGAGI. This CDR3 spans 15 amino acids. V was pared by 6 bases and J by 5 bases, with 7 bases of the junction left unmatched. The CDR3 region is CASRRDRGRSTEAFF. Written as DNA, the CDR3 is TGTGCCAGCAGGAGGGACAGGGGGCGGAGTACTGAAGCTTTCTTT.

This clonotype was counted a few times. The rearrangement links TRBV20-1 to TRBJ1-6; possible D gene TRBD1, 6 bases. Germline values: CDR1 DFQATT, CDR2 SNEGSKA (reference sequence). The CDR3 length is 14 residues. The V end lost 6 bases, the J end lost 8 bases, and 17 bases lay between the germline ends. The CDR3 bases are TGCAGTGCCAAAGCAGGGGCGAGTGATTCACCCCTCCACTTT. Encoded protein: CSAKAGASDSPLHF.

This clonotype showed up many times. This chain's CDR3 is CASRETSGGFTGELFF. For the CDR3, the DNA is TGTGCCAGCAGAGAAACTAGCGGGGGTTTTACCGGGGAGCTGTTTTTT. V and J are TRBV7-2 and TRBJ2-2, with 11 bases fitting TRBD2. Per germline, CDR1 SGHTA and CDR2 FQGNSA. The CDR3 runs 16 residues. The V and J ends lost 6 bases and 5 bases, in that order; junction bases with no gene match: 8.

The V gene is TRBV15, the J gene TRBJ2-5, with unresolved D. The CDR3 is made up of 13 amino acids. V lost 0 bases to trimming and J lost 5 bases, with 7 bases between them. Per germline, CDR1 LNHNV and CDR2 YYDKDF (reference sequence). CDR3 sequence: CATSRDLLETQYF. For the CDR3, the DNA is TGTGCCACCAGCAGAGATCTTTTGGAGACCCAGTACTTC.

This clonotype was detected only a few times. One end of the junction varies from germline; a read error may be responsible. V gene TRBV18 combines with J gene TRBJ1-2; TRBD1 might be the D (5 bases). The germline CDR1 and CDR2 sequences are KGHSH and LQKENI. The length of the CDR3 is 17 residues. Here the CDR3 reads CASSPRGGNAGDYGYTF. The DNA for the CDR3 is TGTGCCAGCTCACCACGGGGGGGAAATGCGGGTGACTACGGCTACACCTTC.

This chain uses TRBV20-1 with TRBJ1-5; tentatively, D is TRBD1 (5 bases). Germline V gene data show CDR1 as DFQATT and CDR2 as SNEGSKA (reference sequence). V lost 1 base and J lost 0, with 10 bases in between. The CDR3 totals 15 residues. Written as DNA, the CDR3 is TGCAGTGCTAGAGTTGGGACGGATAGCAATCAGCCCCAGCATTTT. Translating it yields CSARVGTDSNQPQHF.

The chain is built from TRBV14 and TRBJ2-5; D may be TRBD2 (6 bases). The length of the CDR3 is 13 residues. V was cut by 1 base and J by 7 bases, with 10 bases left in between. Germline values: CDR1 SGHDN, CDR2 FVKESK. Here the CDR3 reads CASSQARRGTQYF. As DNA, the CDR3 is TGTGCCAGCAGCCAAGCCCGGCGGGGGACCCAGTACTTC.

The rearrangement uses TRBV29-1 and TRBJ2-3; D possibly matches TRBD1 or TRBD2 (7 bases each). The germline gives CDR1 SQVTM, CDR2 ANQGSEA. The CDR3 spans 17 residues. Trimming removed 2 bases from V and 0 bases from J, with 18 bases in between. CDR3 in amino acids: CSVETLTGTISTDTQYF. Here the CDR3 DNA reads TGCAGCGTTGAAACTTTGACAGGGACTATAAGCACAGATACGCAGTATTTT.

CDR3 DNA sequence: TGTGCCAGTACCATGACAGGGTTTAACCTTGCTGGCTACACCTTC. This codes for CASTMTGFNLAGYTF. The V and J genes are TRBV19 and TRBJ1-2; 7 bases align to TRBD1. The CDR3 consists of 15 residues. Germline V gene sequence: CDR1 LNHDA, CDR2 SQIVND (reference sequence). After removal of 7 bases from V and 7 bases from J, the junction contained 15 bases not matched to a gene. The whole variable domain, remainder taken from reference TRBV19 and TRBJ1-2, is DGGITQSPKYLFRKEGQNVTLSCEQNLNHDAMYWYRQDPGQGLRLIYYSQIVNDFQKGDIAEGYSVSREKKESFPLTVTSAQKNPTAFYLCASTMTGFNLAGYTFGSGTRLTVV.

The rearrangement joins TRBV29-1 to TRBJ1-2; possible D gene TRBD1, 6 bases. This CDR3 contains 12 residues. CDR1 SQVTM and CDR2 ANQGSEA come from the germline V gene. Trimming removed 1 base from V and 8 bases from J, with 11 bases in between. CDR3 residues: CSVEAGGLGYTF. In DNA form, the CDR3 reads TGCAGCGTTGAAGCGGGGGGCTTGGGCTACACCTTC.

The J gene is TRBJ2-3, the V gene TRBV5-6, with a weak D call TRBD2 (5 bases). The CDR3 spans 13 residues. V lost 4 bases, J lost 2 bases, and 8 bases lay in between. Germline V lookup: CDR1 SGHDT, CDR2 YYEEEE. The CDR3, as DNA: TGTGCCAGCAGCGGAGGTAACACAGATACGCAGTATTTT. It codes for CASSGGNTDTQYF.

This clonotype has only a few counts. The V gene is TRBV30, the J gene TRBJ1-2; D may be TRBD1 (6 bases). The CDR3 length is 13 residues. V lost 3 bases and J 2 bases, leaving 10 bases between the germline ends. Germline V gene data show CDR1 as GTSNPN and CDR2 as SVGIG (reference sequence). The CDR3 DNA sequence: TGTGCCTGGAGCGATGGGGGCAACTATGGCTACACCTTC. This sequence encodes CAWSDGGNYGYTF. Using reference TRBV30 and TRBJ1-2 for the parts outside the CDR3, the full variable domain is SQTIHQWPATLVQPVGSPLSLECTVEGTSNPNLYWYRQAAGRGLQLLFYSVGIGQISSEVPQNLSASRPQDRQFILSSKKLLLSDSGFYLCAWSDGGNYGYTFGSGTRLTVV.

V and J are TRBV4-3 and TRBJ2-5; 10 positions agree with TRBD1. Germline-derived CDR1 and CDR2 are LGHNA and YSLEER. V gave up 4 bases and J gave up 5 bases; unmatched junction bases: 10. The CDR3 extends over 16 amino acids. CDR3 region: CASSPGQGVGEETQYF. DNA for the CDR3: TGCGCCAGCAGCCCAGGACAGGGGGTGGGGGAGGAGACCCAGTACTTC.

This chain connects TRBV3-1 to TRBJ2-7; D not certain. Trimming left V 8 bases short and J 3 bases short, with 14 bases between. Per germline, CDR1 LGHDT and CDR2 YNNKEL (reference sequence). The CDR3 spans 13 residues. The CDR3 region is CASASAAFYEQYF. CDR3 nucleotides: TGTGCCAGCGCCAGCGCGGCTTTCTACGAGCAGTACTTC.

The CDR3: CASSLLGQLNTGELFF. The CDR3 nucleotides are TGTGCCAGCAGCTTACTGGGCCAGCTGAACACCGGGGAGCTGTTTTTT. The rearrangement uses TRBV7-9 and TRBJ2-2, with D hard to call. There are 16 residues in the CDR3. Germline V gene data show CDR1 as SEHNR and CDR2 as FQNEAQ (reference sequence). V lost 2 bases and J lost 1, with 11 bases in between.

The chain links TRBV6-5 to TRBJ2-2; 7 bases match TRBD1. CDR3 length: 14 amino acids. With 8 bases clipped from V and 3 bases from J, the junction kept 6 bases outside the gene matches. CDR1 is MNHEY and CDR2 is SVGAGI in the germline V gene. CDR3 nucleotides: TGTGCCAGCTCCGGGACAGCTTACACCGGGGAGCTGTTTTTT. Amino acid sequence: CASSGTAYTGELFF.

This clonotype was seen a handful of times. V is TRBV5-1 and J is TRBJ2-3; no firm D call. Germline values: CDR1 SGHRS, CDR2 YFSETQ. This CDR3 contains 15 residues. V was trimmed by 0 bases and J by 0 bases, leaving 8 bases between them. The CDR3 spells CASSLAGLSTDTQYF. The CDR3 DNA sequence: TGCGCCAGCAGCTTGGCTGGCCTCAGCACAGATACGCAGTATTTT.

V usage is TRBV2 and J usage is TRBJ2-7; D may be TRBD1 (8 bases). There are 15 residues in the CDR3. The V and J ends lost 4 bases and 3 bases respectively, with 16 bases between them. In germline, CDR1 is SNHLY, CDR2 FYNNEI. The CDR3 nucleotides read TGTGCCAGCAGTGTACAGGGGGGGGATAACTACGAGCAGTACTTC. This codes for CASSVQGGDNYEQYF.

The chain uses TRBV25-1 and TRBJ2-5; 8 nucleotides match TRBD1. Germline V gene lookup returns CDR1 MGHDK and CDR2 SYGVNS. The CDR3 spans 14 residues. The V and J ends lost 3 bases and 4 bases, in that order; junction bases with no gene match: 4. For the CDR3, the DNA is TGTGCCAGCAGTGAGGACAGGGCGGGAGAGACCCAGTACTTC. It encodes CASSEDRAGETQYF.

This clonotype was picked up a small number of times. The V gene is TRBV30, the J gene TRBJ2-3; 9 nucleotides agree with TRBD2. The V gene's germline CDR1 is GTSNPN and CDR2 SVGIG (reference sequence). CDR3 length: 13 residues. Trimming took 4 bases from V and 2 from J; bases not matched to a gene: 1. Written as DNA, the CDR3 is TGTGCCTGGACTAGCGGGAACACAGATACGCAGTATTTT. Translated: CAWTSGNTDTQYF.

A few counts support this clonotype. The rearrangement joins TRBV20-1 to TRBJ1-3; no definite D call. V dropped 6 bases and J dropped 4 bases, with 13 bases sitting between them. The CDR3 consists of 13 residues. Germline loops: CDR1 DFQATT, CDR2 SNEGSKA (reference sequence). The CDR3 nucleotides read TGCAGTGCCAACCGGGCTGACGGAAACACCATATATTTT. Encoded protein: CSANRADGNTIYF.

This clonotype was counted between two and nine times. At one end the junction does not follow the germline gene, possibly because of a read error. V and J are TRBV29-1 and TRBJ2-7; 7 bases fit TRBD1. The CDR3 is 11 residues long. Germline V lookup: CDR1 SQVTM, CDR2 ANQGSEA. The CDR3 protein is CSVATGQVRSF. The CDR3 coding sequence is TGCAGCGTTGCTACAGGACAGGTCAGGTCCTTC.

On this clonotype: One end of the junction fails to match germline, which may point to a read error. V gene TRBV24-1 combines with J gene TRBJ1-2, with 8 bases lining up with TRBD1. The germline gives CDR1 KGHDR, CDR2 SFDVKD. The CDR3 runs to 18 residues. In DNA, the CDR3 is TGTGACACCAGTGATCCCCCCGTGGGACAGGCCTCGAGCAGTGGCTACACCTTC. Encoded protein: CDTSDPPVGQASSSGYTF.

The genes are TRBV15 and TRBJ1-1; D is unclear. Germline loops: CDR1 LNHNV, CDR2 YYDKDF (reference sequence). V lost 0 bases and J lost 1, with 6 bases in between. This CDR3 is 14 amino acids long. The CDR3 here is CATSRETWNTEAFF. The CDR3 coding sequence is TGTGCCACCAGCAGAGAAACGTGGAACACTGAAGCTTTCTTT.

The sample holds a few counts of this clonotype. V gene TRBV14 combines with J gene TRBJ2-3, with D unresolved. In germline, CDR1 is SGHDN, CDR2 FVKESK. The CDR3 has 13 amino acids. V gave up 5 bases and J gave up 9 bases, with 15 bases separating them. DNA of the CDR3: TGTGCCAGCAGCTTAACGACCCCAGTCACGCAGTATTTT. Translating it yields CASSLTTPVTQYF.

The chain links TRBV4-3 to TRBJ1-5, with 8 bases identical to TRBD1. The CDR3 extends over 16 amino acids. Germline CDR1 LGHNA, CDR2 YSLEER. The junction had 6 bases not matched to a gene; V was cut back by 0 bases and J by 5 bases. CDR3 sequence reads: CASSQDSQGADQPQHF. In DNA, the CDR3 is TGCGCCAGCAGCCAAGACTCTCAGGGGGCGGATCAGCCCCAGCATTTT.

The chain uses TRBV20-1 and TRBJ2-1, with D possibly TRBD2 on 5 matching bases. The V end was cut by 0 bases, the J end by 6 bases, with 6 bases between. Germline V CDR1 and CDR2: DFQATT, SNEGSKA (reference sequence). CDR3 length: 12 amino acids. The CDR3 reads CSARDGINEQFF. CDR3 nucleotide sequence: TGCAGTGCTAGAGACGGGATCAATGAGCAGTTCTTC.

This clonotype was picked up a small number of times. The J gene is TRBJ2-1, the V gene TRBV10-3, with TRBD2 matching 8 bases. V dropped 5 bases and J dropped 5; count of bases not matched to a gene: 5. This CDR3 is built from 14 residues. Germline CDR1 ENHRY, CDR2 SYGVKD. CDR3: CAISKTSANNEQFF. CDR3 DNA: TGTGCCATCAGTAAGACTAGCGCGAACAATGAGCAGTTCTTC.

The rearrangement links TRBV6-2 or TRBV6-3 to TRBJ2-3; TRBD1 aligns across 7 bases. Trimming took 2 bases from V and 4 from J; bases not matched to a gene: 9. Germline V gene lookup returns CDR1 MNHEY and CDR2 SVGEGT. The CDR3 contains 16 residues. The CDR3: CASSYQRGLFPDTQYF. CDR3 sequence (DNA): TGTGCCAGCAGTTACCAGAGGGGGCTATTCCCAGATACGCAGTATTTT.